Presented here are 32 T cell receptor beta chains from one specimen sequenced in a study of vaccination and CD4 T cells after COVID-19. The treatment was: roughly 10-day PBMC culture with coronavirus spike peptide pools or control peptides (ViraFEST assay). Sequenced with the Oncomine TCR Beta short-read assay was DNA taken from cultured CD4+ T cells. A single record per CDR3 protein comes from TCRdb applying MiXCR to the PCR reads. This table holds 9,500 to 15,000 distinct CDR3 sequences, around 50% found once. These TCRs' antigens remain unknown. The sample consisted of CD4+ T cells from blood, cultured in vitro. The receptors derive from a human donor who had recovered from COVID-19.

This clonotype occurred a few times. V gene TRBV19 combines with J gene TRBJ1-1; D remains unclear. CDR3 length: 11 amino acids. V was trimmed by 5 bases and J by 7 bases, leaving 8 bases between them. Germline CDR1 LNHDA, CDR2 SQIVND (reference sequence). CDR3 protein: CASSASDEAFF. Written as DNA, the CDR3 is TGTGCCAGTAGTGCCTCTGATGAAGCTTTCTTT.

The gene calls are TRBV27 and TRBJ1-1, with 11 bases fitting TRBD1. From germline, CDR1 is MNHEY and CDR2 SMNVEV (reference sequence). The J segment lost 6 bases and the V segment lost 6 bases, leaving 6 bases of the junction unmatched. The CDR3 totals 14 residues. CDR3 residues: CASRTGQGASEAFF. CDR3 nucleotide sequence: TGTGCCAGCAGAACCGGACAGGGGGCGTCTGAAGCTTTCTTT.

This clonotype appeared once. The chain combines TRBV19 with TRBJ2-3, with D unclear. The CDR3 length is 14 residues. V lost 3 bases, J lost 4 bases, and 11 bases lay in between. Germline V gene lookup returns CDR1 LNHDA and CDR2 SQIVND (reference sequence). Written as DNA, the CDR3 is TGTGCCAGTAGTATGGAAAGGGCTGCAGATACGCAGTATTTT. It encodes CASSMERAADTQYF.

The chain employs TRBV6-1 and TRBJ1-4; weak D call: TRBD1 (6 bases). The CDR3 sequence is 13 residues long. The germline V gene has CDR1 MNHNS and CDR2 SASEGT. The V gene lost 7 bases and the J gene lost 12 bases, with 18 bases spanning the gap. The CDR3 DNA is TGTGCCAGCATGGTGGGGGGGGCCTGGGAACTGTTTTTT. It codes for CASMVGGAWELFF.

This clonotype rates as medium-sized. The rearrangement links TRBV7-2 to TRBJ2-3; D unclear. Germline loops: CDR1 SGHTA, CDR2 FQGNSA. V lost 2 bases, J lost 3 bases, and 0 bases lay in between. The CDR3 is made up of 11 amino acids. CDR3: CASSLTDTQYF. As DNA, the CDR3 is TGTGCCAGCAGCTTAACAGATACGCAGTATTTT.

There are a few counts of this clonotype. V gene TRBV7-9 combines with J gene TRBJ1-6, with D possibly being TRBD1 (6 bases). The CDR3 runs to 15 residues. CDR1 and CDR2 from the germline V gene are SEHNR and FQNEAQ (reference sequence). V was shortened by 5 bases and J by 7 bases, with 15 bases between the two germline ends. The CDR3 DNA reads TGTGCCAGCAGCCAACCGGGACAAGAAAATTCACCCCTCCACTTT. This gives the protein CASSQPGQENSPLHF.

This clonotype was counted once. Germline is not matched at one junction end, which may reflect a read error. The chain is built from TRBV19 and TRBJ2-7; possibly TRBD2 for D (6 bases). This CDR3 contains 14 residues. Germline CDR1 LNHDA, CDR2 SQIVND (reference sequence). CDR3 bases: TGTGCCAGTAGTATTGGCTGGGACTCCCACGAGCAGTACTTC. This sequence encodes CASSIGWDSHEQYF.

The CDR3 nucleotides read TGTGCCAGCAATCAGGGGCCCTACGAGCAGTACTTC. Its translation is CASNQGPYEQYF. The J gene is TRBJ2-7, the V gene TRBV28; tentatively, D is TRBD1 (6 bases). This CDR3 spans 12 amino acids. Looked up from germline, CDR1 is MDHEN and CDR2 is SYDVKM. Trimming removed 7 bases at V and 2 bases at J, with 9 bases between. The full variable domain, its missing parts supplied by reference TRBV28 and TRBJ2-7, is DVKVTQSSRYLVKRTGEKVFLECVQDMDHENMFWYRQDPGLGLRLIYFSYDVKMKEKGDIPEGYSVSREKKERFSLILESASTNQTSMYLCASNQGPYEQYFGPGTRLTVT.

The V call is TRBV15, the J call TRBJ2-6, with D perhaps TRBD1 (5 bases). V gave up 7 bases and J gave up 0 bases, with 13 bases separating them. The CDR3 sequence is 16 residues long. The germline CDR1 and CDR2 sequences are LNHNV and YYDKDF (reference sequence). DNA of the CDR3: TGTGCCACCACCCAGACAGTGCGCTCTGGGGCCAACGTCCTGACTTTC. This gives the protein CATTQTVRSGANVLTF.

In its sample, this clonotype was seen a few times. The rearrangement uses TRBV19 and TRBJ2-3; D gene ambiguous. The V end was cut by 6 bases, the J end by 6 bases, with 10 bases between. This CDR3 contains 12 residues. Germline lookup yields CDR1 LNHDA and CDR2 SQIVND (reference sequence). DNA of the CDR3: TGTGCCAGTAGCCCCTCCCGGGATACGCAGTATTTT. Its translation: CASSPSRDTQYF.

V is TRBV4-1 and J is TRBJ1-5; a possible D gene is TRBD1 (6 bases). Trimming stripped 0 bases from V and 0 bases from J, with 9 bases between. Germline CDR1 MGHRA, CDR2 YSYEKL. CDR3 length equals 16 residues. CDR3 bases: TGCGCCAGCAGCCAAGACGGAGGGGGTAGCAATCAGCCCCAGCATTTT. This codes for CASSQDGGGSNQPQHF.

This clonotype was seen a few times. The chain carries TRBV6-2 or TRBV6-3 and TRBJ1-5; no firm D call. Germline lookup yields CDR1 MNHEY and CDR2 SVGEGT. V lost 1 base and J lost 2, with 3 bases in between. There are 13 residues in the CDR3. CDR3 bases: TGTGCCAGCAGTTACTTTGGCAATCAGCCCCAGCATTTT. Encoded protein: CASSYFGNQPQHF.

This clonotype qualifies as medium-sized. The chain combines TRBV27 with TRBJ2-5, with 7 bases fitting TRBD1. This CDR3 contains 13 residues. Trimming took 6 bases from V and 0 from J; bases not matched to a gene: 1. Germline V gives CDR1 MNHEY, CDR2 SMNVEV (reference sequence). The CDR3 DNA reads TGTGCCAGCAGCAGGGGGTACCAAGAGACCCAGTACTTC. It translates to CASSRGYQETQYF.

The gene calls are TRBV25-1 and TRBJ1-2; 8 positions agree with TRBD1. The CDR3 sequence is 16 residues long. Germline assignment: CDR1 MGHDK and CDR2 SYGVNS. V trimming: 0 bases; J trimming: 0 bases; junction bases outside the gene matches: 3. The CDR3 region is CASSEYPTGANYGYTF. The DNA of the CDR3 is TGTGCCAGCAGTGAATACCCGACAGGGGCTAACTATGGCTACACCTTC.

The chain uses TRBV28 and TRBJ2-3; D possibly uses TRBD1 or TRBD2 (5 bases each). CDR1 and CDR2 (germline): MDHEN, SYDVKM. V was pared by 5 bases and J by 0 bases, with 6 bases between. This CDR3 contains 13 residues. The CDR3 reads CASSRDSTDTQYF. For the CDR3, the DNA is TGTGCCAGCAGTCGGGACAGCACAGATACGCAGTATTTT.

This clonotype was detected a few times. The CDR3 DNA sequence: TGTGCCAGCAGCTGGCGCGTTTCGGCCAACGTCCTGACTTTC. Protein product: CASSWRVSANVLTF. V usage is TRBV7-9 and J usage is TRBJ2-6; D gene ambiguous. CDR1 is SEHNR, CDR2 FQNEAQ, per germline (reference sequence). CDR3 length: 14 residues. The V end lost 4 bases, the J end lost 6 bases, and 10 bases lay between the germline ends.

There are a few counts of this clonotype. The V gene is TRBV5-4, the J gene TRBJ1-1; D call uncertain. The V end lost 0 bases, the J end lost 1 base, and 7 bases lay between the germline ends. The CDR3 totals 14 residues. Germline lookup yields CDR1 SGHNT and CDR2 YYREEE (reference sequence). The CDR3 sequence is CASSLDSRNTEAFF. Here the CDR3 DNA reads TGTGCCAGCAGCTTGGATTCTCGGAACACTGAAGCTTTCTTT.

The CDR3 coding sequence is TGTGCCAGCAGCTTTAATTTTGTTGGGACTTCGAACACCGGGGAGCTGTTTTTT. Amino acids: CASSFNFVGTSNTGELFF. The rearrangement joins TRBV7-9 to TRBJ2-2; possibly TRBD2 for D (6 bases). Per germline, CDR1 SEHNR and CDR2 FQNEAQ (reference sequence). V lost 3 bases and J 0 bases, leaving 17 bases between the germline ends. CDR3 length: 18 amino acids.

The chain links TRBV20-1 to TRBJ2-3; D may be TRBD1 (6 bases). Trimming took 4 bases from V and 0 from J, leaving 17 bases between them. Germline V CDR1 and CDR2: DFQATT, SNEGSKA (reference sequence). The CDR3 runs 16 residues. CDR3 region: CSAINLLRGSTDTQYF. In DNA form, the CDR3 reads TGCAGTGCTATAAACCTTTTAAGGGGGAGCACAGATACGCAGTATTTT.

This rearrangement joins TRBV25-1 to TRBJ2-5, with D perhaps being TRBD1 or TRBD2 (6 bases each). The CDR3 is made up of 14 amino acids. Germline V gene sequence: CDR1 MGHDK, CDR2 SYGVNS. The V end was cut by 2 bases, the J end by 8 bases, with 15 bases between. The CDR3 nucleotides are TGTGCCAGCAGTGAACCGGGGGCCCGGGAAACCCAGTACTTC. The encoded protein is CASSEPGARETQYF. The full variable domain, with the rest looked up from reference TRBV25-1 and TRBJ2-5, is EADIYQTPRYLVIGTGKKITLECSQTMGHDKMYWYQQDPGMELHLIHYSYGVNSTEKGDLSSESTVSRIRTEHFPLTLESARPSHTSQYLCASSEPGARETQYFGPGTRLLVL.

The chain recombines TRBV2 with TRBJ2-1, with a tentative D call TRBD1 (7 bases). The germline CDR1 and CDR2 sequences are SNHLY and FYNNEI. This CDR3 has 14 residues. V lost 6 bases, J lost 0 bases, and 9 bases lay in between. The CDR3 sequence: CASRQGGSYNEQFF. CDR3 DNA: TGTGCCAGCAGGCAGGGGGGCTCCTACAATGAGCAGTTCTTC.

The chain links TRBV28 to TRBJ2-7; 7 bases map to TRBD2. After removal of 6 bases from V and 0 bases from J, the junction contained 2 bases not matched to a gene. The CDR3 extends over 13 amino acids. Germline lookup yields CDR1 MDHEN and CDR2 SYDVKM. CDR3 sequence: CASSRTSSYEQYF. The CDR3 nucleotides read TGTGCCAGCAGCCGGACTAGCTCCTACGAGCAGTACTTC. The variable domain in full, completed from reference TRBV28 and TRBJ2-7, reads DVKVTQSSRYLVKRTGEKVFLECVQDMDHENMFWYRQDPGLGLRLIYFSYDVKMKEKGDIPEGYSVSREKKERFSLILESASTNQTSMYLCASSRTSSYEQYFGPGTRLTVT.

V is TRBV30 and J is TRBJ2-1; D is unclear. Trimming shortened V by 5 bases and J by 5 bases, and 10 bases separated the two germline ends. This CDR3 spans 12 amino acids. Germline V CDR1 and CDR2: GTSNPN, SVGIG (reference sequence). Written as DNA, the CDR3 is TGTGCCTGGGCACCGGGCCACAATGAGCAGTTCTTC. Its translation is CAWAPGHNEQFF.

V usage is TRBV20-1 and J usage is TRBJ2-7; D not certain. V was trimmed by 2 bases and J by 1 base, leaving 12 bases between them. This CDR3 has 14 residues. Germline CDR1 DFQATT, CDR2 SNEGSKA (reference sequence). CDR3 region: CSARSRWSSYEQYF. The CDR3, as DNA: TGCAGTGCTAGATCAAGATGGAGTTCCTACGAGCAGTACTTC.

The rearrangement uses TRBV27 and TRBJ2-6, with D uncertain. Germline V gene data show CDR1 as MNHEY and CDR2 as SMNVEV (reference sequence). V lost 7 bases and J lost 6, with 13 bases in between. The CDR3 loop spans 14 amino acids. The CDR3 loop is CASKSALEANVLTF. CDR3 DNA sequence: TGTGCCAGCAAGTCTGCTCTGGAGGCCAACGTCCTGACTTTC.

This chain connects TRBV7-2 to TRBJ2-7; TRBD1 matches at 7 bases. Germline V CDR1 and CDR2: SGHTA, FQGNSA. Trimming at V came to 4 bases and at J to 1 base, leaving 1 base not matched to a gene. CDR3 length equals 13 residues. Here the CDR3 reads CASSSTGSYEQYF. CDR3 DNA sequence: TGTGCCAGCAGCTCGACAGGGTCCTACGAGCAGTACTTC.

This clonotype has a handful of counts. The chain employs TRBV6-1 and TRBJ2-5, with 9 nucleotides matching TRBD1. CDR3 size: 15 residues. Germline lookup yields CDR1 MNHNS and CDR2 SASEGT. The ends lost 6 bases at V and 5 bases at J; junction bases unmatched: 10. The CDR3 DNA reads TGTGCCAGCAGAGCGACCGGGACAGGGCATGAGACCCAGTACTTC. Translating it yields CASRATGTGHETQYF.

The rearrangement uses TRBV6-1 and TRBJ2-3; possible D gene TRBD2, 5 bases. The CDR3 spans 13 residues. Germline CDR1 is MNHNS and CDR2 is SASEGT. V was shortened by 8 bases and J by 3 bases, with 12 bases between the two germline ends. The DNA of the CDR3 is TGTGCCAGCGGGCTAGCCCCAACAGATACGCAGTATTTT. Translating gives CASGLAPTDTQYF.

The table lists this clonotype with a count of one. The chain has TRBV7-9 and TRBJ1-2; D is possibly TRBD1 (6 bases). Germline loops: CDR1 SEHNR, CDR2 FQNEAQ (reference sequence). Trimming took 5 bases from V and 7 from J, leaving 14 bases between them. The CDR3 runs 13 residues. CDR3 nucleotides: TGTGCCAGCAGCGATCACAGGGATAGTGGCTACACCTTC. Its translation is CASSDHRDSGYTF.

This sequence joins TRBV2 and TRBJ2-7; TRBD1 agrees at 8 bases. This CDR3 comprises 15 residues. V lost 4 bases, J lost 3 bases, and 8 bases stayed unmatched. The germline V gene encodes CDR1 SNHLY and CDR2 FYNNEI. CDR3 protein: CASSGPGTGLYEQYF. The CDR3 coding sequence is TGTGCCAGCAGTGGCCCCGGGACAGGCCTCTACGAGCAGTACTTC.

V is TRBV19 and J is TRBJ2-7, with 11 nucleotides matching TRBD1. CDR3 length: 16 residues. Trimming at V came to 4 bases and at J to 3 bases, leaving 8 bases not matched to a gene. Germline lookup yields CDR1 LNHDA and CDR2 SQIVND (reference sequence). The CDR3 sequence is CASSKPGTGGIYEQYF. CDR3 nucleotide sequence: TGTGCCAGTAGTAAACCCGGGACAGGGGGAATCTACGAGCAGTACTTC.

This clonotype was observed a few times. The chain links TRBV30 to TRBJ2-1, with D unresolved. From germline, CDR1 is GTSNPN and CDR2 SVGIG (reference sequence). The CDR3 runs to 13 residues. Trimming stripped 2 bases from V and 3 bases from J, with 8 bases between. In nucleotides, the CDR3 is TGTGCCTGGAGTCCAGCGCTCTACAATGAGCAGTTCTTC. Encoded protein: CAWSPALYNEQFF.